Listed here are 8 T cell receptor beta chains from one sample, sequenced in a study of blood T cell repertoires in COVID-19 (TCRdb year 2020). Receptor libraries were prepared by the immunoSEQ multiplex PCR assay. As stored in TCRdb, this immuneACCESS dataset retains in-frame rearrangements with V and J assigned. A fraction of the clones does not appear; measured against another copy, unresolved V genes explain less than half of the discrepancy, and the remainder lacks a known reason. The sample table holds about 230,000 clones, of which approximately 87% were seen once. The top ten clonotypes cover roughly 2.7% of the sample. Sequencing used peripheral blood. The receptors were gathered from a woman in her seventies with active or convalescent COVID-19.

V usage is TRBV6-5 and J usage is TRBJ1-3; D call uncertain. CDR1 and CDR2 from the germline V gene are MNHEY and SVGAGI. Trimming removed 2 bases at V and 6 bases at J, with 14 bases between. The CDR3 has 15 amino acids. Written as DNA, the CDR3 is TGTGCCAGCAGTTACCTTCCGGACTCACTAAACACCATATATTTT. This sequence encodes CASSYLPDSLNTIYF.

The V gene is TRBV24-1, the J gene TRBJ2-1; D is possibly TRBD1 (6 bases). The CDR3 sequence is 14 residues long. Germline CDR1 and CDR2: KGHDR and SFDVKD. The V and J ends lost 8 bases and 7 bases respectively, with 17 bases between them. The chain's CDR3 is CATTGDTRENEQFF. The CDR3 DNA reads as TGTGCCACCACCGGGGACACTAGAGAAAATGAGCAGTTCTTC.

The genes are TRBV19 and TRBJ2-3; possible D gene TRBD1, 6 bases. This CDR3 spans 15 amino acids. V lost 10 bases to trimming and J lost 2 bases, with 19 bases between them. Germline CDR1 LNHDA, CDR2 SQIVND (reference sequence). The CDR3 sequence: CATQGHQASTDTQYF. The CDR3 DNA sequence: TGTGCCACTCAGGGGCACCAGGCTTCCACAGATACGCAGTATTTT.

This sequence joins TRBV6-5 and TRBJ1-5; D is uncertain. This CDR3 comprises 15 residues. Germline loops: CDR1 MNHEY, CDR2 SVGAGI. V lost 0 bases and J 2 bases, leaving 8 bases between the germline ends. CDR3: CASSYSSLGNQPQHF. The CDR3 DNA is TGTGCCAGCAGTTACTCTTCCCTCGGCAATCAGCCCCAGCATTTT.

This clone came up a few times. The gene calls are TRBV30 and TRBJ1-2; unclear D gene. The germline CDR1 and CDR2 sequences are GTSNPN and SVGIG (reference sequence). V lost 2 bases, J lost 0 bases, and 7 bases lay in between. CDR3 size: 13 residues. The CDR3 nucleotides are TGTGCCTGGAGTTTTACAGCTAACTATGGCTACACCTTC. This translates into CAWSFTANYGYTF.

V usage is TRBV9 and J usage is TRBJ1-6; D is possibly TRBD1 (5 bases). The CDR3 sequence is 15 residues long. Trimming removed 2 bases from V and 10 bases from J, with 16 bases in between. Germline CDR1 reads SGDLS; CDR2 reads YYNGEE. For the CDR3, the DNA is TGTGCCAGCAGCGTCAGGGAAAATTTAGGATCACCCCTCCACTTT. It is translated as CASSVRENLGSPLHF.

This clone was recorded a few times. The chain has TRBV30 and TRBJ2-3; D not certain. The CDR3 consists of 14 residues. V lost 3 bases, J lost 3 bases, and 13 bases lay in between. CDR1 GTSNPN and CDR2 SVGIG come from the germline V gene (reference sequence). The CDR3 region has the DNA TGTGCCTGGAGACTAATGATGGTGACAGATACGCAGTATTTT. Translated: CAWRLMMVTDTQYF. The whole variable domain, filled in from reference TRBV30 and TRBJ2-3, reads SQTIHQWPATLVQPVGSPLSLECTVEGTSNPNLYWYRQAAGRGLQLLFYSVGIGQISSEVPQNLSASRPQDRQFILSSKKLLLSDSGFYLCAWRLMMVTDTQYFGPGTRLTVL.

Only one count was recorded for this clone. V and J are TRBV5-4 and TRBJ1-6, with 7 bases fitting TRBD1. This CDR3 has 16 residues. CDR1 SGHNT and CDR2 YYREEE come from the germline V gene (reference sequence). V trimming: 4 bases; J trimming: 3 bases; junction bases outside the gene matches: 7. CDR3 in DNA: TGTGCCAGCAGCCTGCAGGGGGGTGGCTATAATTCACCCCTCCACTTT. Translating gives CASSLQGGGYNSPLHF.